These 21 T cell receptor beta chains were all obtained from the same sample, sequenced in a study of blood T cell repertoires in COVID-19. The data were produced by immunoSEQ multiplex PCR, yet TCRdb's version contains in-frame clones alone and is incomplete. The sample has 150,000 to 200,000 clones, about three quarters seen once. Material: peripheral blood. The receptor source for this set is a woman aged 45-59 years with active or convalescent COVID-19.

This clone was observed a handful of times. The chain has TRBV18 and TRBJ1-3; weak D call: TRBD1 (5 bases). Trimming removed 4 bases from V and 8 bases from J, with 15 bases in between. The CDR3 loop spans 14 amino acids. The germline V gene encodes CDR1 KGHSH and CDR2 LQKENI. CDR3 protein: CASSRGGSADTIYF. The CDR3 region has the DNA TGTGCCAGCTCACGGGGGGGATCGGCGGACACCATATATTTT. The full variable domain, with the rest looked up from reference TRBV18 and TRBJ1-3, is NAGVMQNPRHLVRRRGQEARLRCSPMKGHSHVYWYRQLPEEGLKFMVYLQKENIIDESGMPKERFSAEFPKEGPSILRIQQVVRGDSAAYFCASSRGGSADTIYFGEGSWLTVV.

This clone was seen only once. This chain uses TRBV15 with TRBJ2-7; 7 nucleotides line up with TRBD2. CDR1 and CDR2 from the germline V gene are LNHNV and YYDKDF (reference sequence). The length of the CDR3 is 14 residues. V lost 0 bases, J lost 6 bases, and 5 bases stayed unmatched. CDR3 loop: CATSRDRGVSEQYF. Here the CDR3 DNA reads TGTGCCACCAGCAGAGACCGGGGGGTAAGCGAGCAGTACTTC. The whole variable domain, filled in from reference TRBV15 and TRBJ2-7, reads DAMVIQNPRYQVTQFGKPVTLSCSQTLNHNVMYWYQQKSSQAPKLLFHYYDKDFNNEADTPDNFQSRRPNTSFCFLDIRSPGLGDTAMYLCATSRDRGVSEQYFGPGTRLTVT.

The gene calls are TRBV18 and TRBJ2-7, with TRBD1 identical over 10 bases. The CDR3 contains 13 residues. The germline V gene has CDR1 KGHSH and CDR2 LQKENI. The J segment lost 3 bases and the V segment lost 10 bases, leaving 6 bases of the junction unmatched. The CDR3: CATARTGGYEQYF. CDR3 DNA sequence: TGTGCCACCGCAAGGACAGGGGGCTACGAGCAGTACTTC.

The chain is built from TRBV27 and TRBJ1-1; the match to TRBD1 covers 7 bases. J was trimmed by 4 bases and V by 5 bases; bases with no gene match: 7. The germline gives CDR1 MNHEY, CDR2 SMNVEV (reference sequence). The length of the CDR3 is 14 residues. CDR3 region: CASSETGLSTEAFF. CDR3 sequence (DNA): TGTGCCAGCAGTGAGACAGGGTTAAGCACTGAAGCTTTCTTT.

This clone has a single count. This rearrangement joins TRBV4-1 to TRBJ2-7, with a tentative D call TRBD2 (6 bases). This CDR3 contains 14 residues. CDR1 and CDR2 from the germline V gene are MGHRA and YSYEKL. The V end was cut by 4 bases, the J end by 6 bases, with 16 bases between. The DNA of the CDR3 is TGCGCCAGCAGCCCGCACAAGACTAGTATCGAGCAGTACTTC. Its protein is CASSPHKTSIEQYF.

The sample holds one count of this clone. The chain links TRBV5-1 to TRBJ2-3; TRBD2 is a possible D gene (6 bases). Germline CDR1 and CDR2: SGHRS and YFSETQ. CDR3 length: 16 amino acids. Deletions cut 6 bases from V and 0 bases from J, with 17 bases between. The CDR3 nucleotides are TGCGCCAGCACTACCGGAGGGTCTCTTAGCACAGATACGCAGTATTTT. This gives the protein CASTTGGSLSTDTQYF.

CDR3 DNA: TGTGCCAGCAGTCTGGCGGGAGGTGGATTTCGGAATGAGCAGTTCTTC. It encodes CASSLAGGGFRNEQFF. The chain carries TRBV2 and TRBJ2-1; 8 bases match TRBD2. CDR1 and CDR2 (germline): SNHLY, FYNNEI. V lost 5 bases, J lost 7 bases, and 13 bases stayed unmatched. The CDR3 covers 16 residues.

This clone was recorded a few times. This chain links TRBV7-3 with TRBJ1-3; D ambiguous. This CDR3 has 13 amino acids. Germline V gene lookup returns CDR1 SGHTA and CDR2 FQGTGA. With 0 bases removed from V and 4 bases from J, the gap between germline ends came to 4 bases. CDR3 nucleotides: TGTGCCAGCAGCTTAACGGAGGGAAACACCATATATTTT. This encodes CASSLTEGNTIYF.

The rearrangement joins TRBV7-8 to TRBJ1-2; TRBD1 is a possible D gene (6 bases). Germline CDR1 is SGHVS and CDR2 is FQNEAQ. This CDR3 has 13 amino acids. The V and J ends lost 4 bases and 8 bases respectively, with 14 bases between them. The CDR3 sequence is CASSSVQGRGYTF. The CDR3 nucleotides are TGTGCCAGCAGCTCGGTACAGGGACGCGGCTACACCTTC.

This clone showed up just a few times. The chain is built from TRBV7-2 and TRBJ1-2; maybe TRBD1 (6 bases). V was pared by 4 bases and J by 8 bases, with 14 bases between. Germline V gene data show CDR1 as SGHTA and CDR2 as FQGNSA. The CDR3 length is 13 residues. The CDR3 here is CASSSRDMRGYTF. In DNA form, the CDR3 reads TGTGCCAGCAGCTCCCGGGACATGAGAGGCTACACCTTC.

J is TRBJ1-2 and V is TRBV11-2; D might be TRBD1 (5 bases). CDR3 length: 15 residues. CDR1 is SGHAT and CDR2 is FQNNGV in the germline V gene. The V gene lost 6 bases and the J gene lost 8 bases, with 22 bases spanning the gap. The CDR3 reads CASSPVRAGQKGYTF. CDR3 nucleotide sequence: TGTGCCAGCAGTCCAGTCCGGGCAGGGCAGAAAGGCTACACCTTC.

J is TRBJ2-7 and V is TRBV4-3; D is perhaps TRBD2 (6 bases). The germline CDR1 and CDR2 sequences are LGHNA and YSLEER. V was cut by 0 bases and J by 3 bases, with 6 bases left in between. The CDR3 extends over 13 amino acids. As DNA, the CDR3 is TGCGCCAGCAGCCAAGATAGCGGCTACGAGCAGTACTTC. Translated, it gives CASSQDSGYEQYF.

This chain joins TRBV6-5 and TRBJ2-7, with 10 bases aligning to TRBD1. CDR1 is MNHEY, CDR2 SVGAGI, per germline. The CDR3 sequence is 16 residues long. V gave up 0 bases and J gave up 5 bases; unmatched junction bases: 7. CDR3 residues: CASSYSETGGFDEQYF. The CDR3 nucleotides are TGTGCCAGCAGTTACTCCGAGACAGGGGGCTTCGACGAGCAGTACTTC.

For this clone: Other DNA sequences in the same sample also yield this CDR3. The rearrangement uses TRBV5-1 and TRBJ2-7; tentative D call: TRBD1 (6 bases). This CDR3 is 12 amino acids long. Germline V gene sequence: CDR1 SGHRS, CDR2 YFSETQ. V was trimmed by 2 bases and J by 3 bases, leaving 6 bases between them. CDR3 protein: CASSLGGYEQYF. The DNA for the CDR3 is TGCGCCAGCAGCTTAGGGGGCTACGAGCAGTACTTC.

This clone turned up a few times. In nucleotides, the CDR3 is TGTGCCAGCAGCGACCCCTCTAGAGATCAAATGTACGAGCAGTACTTC. It specifies CASSDPSRDQMYEQYF. The chain is built from TRBV2 and TRBJ2-7; no reliable D call. This CDR3 has 16 residues. Germline assignment: CDR1 SNHLY and CDR2 FYNNEI. Deletions cut 6 bases from V and 4 bases from J, with 22 bases between.

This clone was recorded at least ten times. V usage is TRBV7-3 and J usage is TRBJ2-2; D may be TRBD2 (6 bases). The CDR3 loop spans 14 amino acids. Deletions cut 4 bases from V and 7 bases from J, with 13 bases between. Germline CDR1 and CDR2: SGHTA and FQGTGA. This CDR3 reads CASSSTSLGGELFF. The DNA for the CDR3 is TGTGCCAGCAGCTCGACTAGTTTAGGCGGGGAGCTGTTTTTT.

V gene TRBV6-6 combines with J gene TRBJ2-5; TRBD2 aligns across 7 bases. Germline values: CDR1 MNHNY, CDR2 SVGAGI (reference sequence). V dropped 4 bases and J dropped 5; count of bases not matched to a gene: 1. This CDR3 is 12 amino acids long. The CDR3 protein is CASSWGGETQYF. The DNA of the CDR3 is TGTGCCAGCAGTTGGGGGGGGGAGACCCAGTACTTC.

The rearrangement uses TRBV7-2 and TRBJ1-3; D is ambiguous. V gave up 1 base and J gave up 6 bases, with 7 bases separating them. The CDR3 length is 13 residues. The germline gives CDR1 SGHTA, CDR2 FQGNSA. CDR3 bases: TGTGCCAGCAGCTTAGGTCCAGAAAACACCATATATTTT. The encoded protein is CASSLGPENTIYF.

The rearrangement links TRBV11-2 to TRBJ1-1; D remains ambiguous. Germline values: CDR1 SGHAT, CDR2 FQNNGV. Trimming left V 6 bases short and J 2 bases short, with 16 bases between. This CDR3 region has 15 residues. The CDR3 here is CASRVGEVRNTEAFF. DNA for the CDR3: TGTGCCAGCAGGGTCGGCGAGGTGCGAAACACTGAAGCTTTCTTT. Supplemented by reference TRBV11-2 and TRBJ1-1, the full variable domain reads EAGVAQSPRYKIIEKRQSVAFWCNPISGHATLYWYQQILGQGPKLLIQFQNNGVVDDSQLPKDRFSAERLKGVDSTLKIQPAKLEDSAVYLCASRVGEVRNTEAFFGQGTRLTVV.

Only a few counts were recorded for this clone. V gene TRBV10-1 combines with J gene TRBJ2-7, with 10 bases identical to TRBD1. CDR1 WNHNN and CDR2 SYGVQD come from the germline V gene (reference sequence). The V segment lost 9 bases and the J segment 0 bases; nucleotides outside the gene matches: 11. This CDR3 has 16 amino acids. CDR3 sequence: CARRSGGQGGSYEQYF. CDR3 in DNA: TGCGCCAGAAGGTCGGGAGGACAGGGGGGCTCCTACGAGCAGTACTTC.

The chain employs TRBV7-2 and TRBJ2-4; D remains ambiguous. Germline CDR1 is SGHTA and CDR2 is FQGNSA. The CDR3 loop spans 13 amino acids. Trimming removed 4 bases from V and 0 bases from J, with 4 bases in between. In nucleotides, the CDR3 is TGTGCCAGCAGCTACTTAGCCAAAAACATTCAGTACTTC. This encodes CASSYLAKNIQYF.